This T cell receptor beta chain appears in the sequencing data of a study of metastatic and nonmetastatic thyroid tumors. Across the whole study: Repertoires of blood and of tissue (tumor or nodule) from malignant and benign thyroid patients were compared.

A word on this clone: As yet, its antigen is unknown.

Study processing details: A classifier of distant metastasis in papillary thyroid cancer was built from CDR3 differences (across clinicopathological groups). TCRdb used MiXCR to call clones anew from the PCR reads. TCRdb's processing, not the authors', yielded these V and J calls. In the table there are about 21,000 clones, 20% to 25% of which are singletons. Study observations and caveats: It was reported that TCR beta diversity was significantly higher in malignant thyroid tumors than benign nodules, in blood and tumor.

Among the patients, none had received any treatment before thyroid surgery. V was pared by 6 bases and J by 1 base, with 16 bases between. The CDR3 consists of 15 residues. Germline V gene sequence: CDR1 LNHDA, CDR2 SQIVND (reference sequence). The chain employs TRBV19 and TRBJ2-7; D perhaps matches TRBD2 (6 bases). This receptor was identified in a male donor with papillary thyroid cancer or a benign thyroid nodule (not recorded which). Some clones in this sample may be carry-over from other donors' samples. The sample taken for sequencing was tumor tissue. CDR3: CASSSGTQFSYEQYF. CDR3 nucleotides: TGTGCCAGTAGCTCCGGGACTCAATTTTCCTACGAGCAGTACTTC. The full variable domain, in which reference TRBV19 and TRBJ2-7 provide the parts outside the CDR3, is DGGITQSPKYLFRKEGQNVTLSCEQNLNHDAMYWYRQDPGQGLRLIYYSQIVNDFQKGDIAEGYSVSREKKESFPLTVTSAQKNPTAFYLCASSSGTQFSYEQYFGPGTRLTVT.